Shown below are 18 T cell receptor beta chains from a single sample sequenced in a study of regulatory T cells in long-lasting Graves disease. The time point: persistent/refractory GD, antithyroid drugs over 5 years with positive TRAb. There was RNA extracted from PBMCs, and the TCR library was made from it. HTBI primers from iRepertoire and Arm-PCR of CDR3 regions yielded the TCR beta libraries. MiXCR, applied by TCRdb to the multiplex PCR reads, yields one record per CDR3 protein. Found here are 700,000 or so distinct CDR3 sequences, about 30% of them singletons; the top ten hold around 40%. This specimen was peripheral blood mononuclear cells (PBMCs), taken when the disease was refractory, from a patient treated with antithyroid drugs. These receptor sequences come from a female donor with Graves disease.

This clonotype has a handful of counts. The rearrangement joins TRBV30 to TRBJ1-2; possible D gene TRBD1, 5 bases. Germline CDR1 reads GTSNPN; CDR2 reads SVGIG (reference sequence). V was shortened by 0 bases and J by 8 bases, with 13 bases between the two germline ends. This CDR3 contains 13 residues. The CDR3 sequence is CAWSVRGQRGYTF. The CDR3 DNA reads as TGTGCCTGGAGTGTACGGGGCCAAAGGGGCTACACCTTC.

V gene TRBV6-5 combines with J gene TRBJ2-2; D call uncertain. The CDR3 is made up of 15 amino acids. Germline V gene sequence: CDR1 MNHEY, CDR2 SVGAGI. V shed 0 bases and J shed 4 bases, with 9 bases lying between them. The CDR3 loop is CASSYSNFGTGELFF. In nucleotides, the CDR3 is TGTGCCAGCAGTTACTCGAATTTTGGCACCGGGGAGCTGTTTTTT.

Notes on this clonotype: This may stem from a read error, because a much larger clone lies one nucleotide away. The chain uses TRBV12-3 or TRBV12-4 and TRBJ2-5; 7 bases map to TRBD1. This CDR3 is 16 amino acids long. The V segment lost 1 base and the J segment 5 bases; nucleotides outside the gene matches: 10. CDR3 DNA sequence: TGTGCCAGCAGTTTAGATGGTACAGGGGATTGGGAGACCCAGTACTTC. It specifies CASSLDGTGDWETQYF.

About this clonotype: In this CDR3 the conserved last residue, phenylalanine or tryptophan, is missing, so a read error is likely. V is TRBV28 and J is TRBJ2-5; D uncertain. The V gene lost 6 bases and the J gene lost 2 bases, with 4 bases spanning the gap. The CDR3 extends over 11 amino acids. Germline V gives CDR1 MDHEN, CDR2 SYDVKM. This chain's CDR3 is CASSRQETQYL. DNA of the CDR3: TGTGCCAGCAGCCGGCAAGAGACCCAGTACCTC.

The genes are TRBV7-6 and TRBJ1-1; TRBD1 might be the D (6 bases). The CDR3 length is 15 residues. With 0 bases removed from V and 2 bases from J, the gap between germline ends came to 10 bases. Germline assignment: CDR1 SGHVS and CDR2 FNYEAQ. CDR3 region: CASSLASGGNTEAFF. CDR3 bases: TGTGCCAGCAGCTTAGCCTCCGGGGGCAACACTGAAGCTTTCTTT.

This clonotype was observed many times. The chain is built from TRBV27 and TRBJ1-1; D unresolved. Germline V CDR1 and CDR2: MNHEY, SMNVEV (reference sequence). This CDR3 spans 13 amino acids. V was shortened by 6 bases and J by 3 bases, with 11 bases between the two germline ends. The CDR3 bases are TGTGCCAGCAGGCTAGGGAGCTACACTGAAGCTTTCTTT. The encoded protein is CASRLGSYTEAFF.

The V and J genes are TRBV7-9 and TRBJ1-1; D unclear. Germline CDR1 is SEHNR and CDR2 is FQNEAQ (reference sequence). The V gene lost 0 bases and the J gene lost 7 bases, with 9 bases spanning the gap. The CDR3 runs 13 residues. The DNA for the CDR3 is TGTGCCAGCAGCTTAGCGGGGAGAGATGAAGCTTTCTTT. Translating gives CASSLAGRDEAFF. The full variable domain, rest sourced from reference TRBV7-9 and TRBJ1-1, is DTGVSQNPRHKITKRGQNVTFRCDPISEHNRLYWYRQTLGQGPEFLTYFQNEAQLEKSRLLSDRFSAERPKGSFSTLEIQRTEQGDSAMYLCASSLAGRDEAFFGQGTRLTVV.

This clonotype was seen repeatedly, ten times or more. V gene TRBV28 combines with J gene TRBJ2-7, with 7 bases matching TRBD2. This CDR3 spans 14 amino acids. V trimming: 6 bases; J trimming: 4 bases; junction bases outside the gene matches: 9. CDR1 is MDHEN and CDR2 is SYDVKM in the germline V gene. The CDR3 protein is CASRPQGGEYEQYF. The CDR3, as DNA: TGTGCCAGCAGACCGCAGGGAGGGGAATACGAGCAGTACTTC.

J is TRBJ1-2 and V is TRBV4-1; the D gene is possibly TRBD1 (6 bases). The CDR3 sequence is 14 residues long. CDR1 is MGHRA and CDR2 is YSYEKL in the germline V gene. The germline V and J ends were trimmed by 1 base and 7 bases, with 13 bases remaining between them. CDR3 nucleotide sequence: TGCGCCAGCAGCCAAGGGGGGCTGGCGGCTGGCTACACCTTC. Protein sequence: CASSQGGLAAGYTF.

The rearrangement uses TRBV24-1 and TRBJ1-5, with D unclear. Germline lookup yields CDR1 KGHDR and CDR2 SFDVKD. The V and J ends lost 7 bases and 0 bases respectively, with 18 bases between them. The CDR3 sequence is 17 residues long. Here the CDR3 reads CATSGPKSQDSNQPQHF. CDR3 sequence (DNA): TGTGCCACCAGCGGCCCCAAAAGCCAGGATAGCAATCAGCCCCAGCATTTT.

This chain uses TRBV12-3 or TRBV12-4 with TRBJ1-6, with D possibly TRBD1 on 5 matching bases. V lost 3 bases and J lost 1, with 19 bases in between. The CDR3 has 19 residues. DNA for the CDR3: TGTGCCAGCAGTTTCTGGGGCCGGGAGGGTAGTTCCTATAATTCACCCCTCCACTTT. Amino acid sequence: CASSFWGREGSSYNSPLHF.

V and J are TRBV6-2 or TRBV6-3 and TRBJ1-4; D not certain. The V and J ends lost 5 bases and 6 bases respectively, with 13 bases between them. This CDR3 region has 14 residues. Germline V gives CDR1 MNHEY, CDR2 SVGEGT. CDR3 residues: CASSPLWEDEKLFF. Written as DNA, the CDR3 is TGTGCCAGCAGTCCCCTCTGGGAGGATGAAAAACTGTTTTTT.

This clonotype came up many times. J is TRBJ1-5 and V is TRBV19, with a possible D match to TRBD1 (6 bases). Trimming took off 9 bases at V and 1 base at J, with 16 bases between the two ends. This CDR3 has 15 amino acids. Per germline, CDR1 LNHDA and CDR2 SQIVND (reference sequence). This chain's CDR3 is CASSIGGASNQPQHF. As DNA, the CDR3 is TGTGCCAGCAGCATAGGGGGGGCGAGCAATCAGCCCCAGCATTTT.

This clonotype was counted between two and nine times. This rearrangement joins TRBV12-3 or TRBV12-4 to TRBJ1-1, with D uncertain. The CDR3 has 16 amino acids. V lost 3 bases, J lost 3 bases, and 17 bases lay in between. The CDR3 is CASSFGSTRSDTEAFF. CDR3 sequence (DNA): TGTGCCAGCAGTTTTGGCTCGACGCGATCGGACACTGAAGCTTTCTTT.

J is TRBJ2-7 and V is TRBV28, with 7 bases fitting TRBD1. From germline, CDR1 is MDHEN and CDR2 SYDVKM. Germline trimming cut 1 base from V and 4 bases from J; bases unmatched to any gene: 10. CDR3 length: 16 amino acids. CDR3 bases: TGTGCCAGCAGTTTATTAACAGGGGCTGACGTTTACGAGCAGTACTTC. Its translation is CASSLLTGADVYEQYF.

The rearrangement links TRBV6-1 to TRBJ1-2; 8 nucleotides match TRBD1. The germline CDR1 and CDR2 sequences are MNHNS and SASEGT. After removal of 2 bases from V and 4 bases from J, the junction contained 6 bases not matched to a gene. The CDR3 covers 15 residues. CDR3 in DNA: TGTGCCAGCAGTGAAAGGGCAGGGGGCGGCTATGGCTACACCTTC. This codes for CASSERAGGGYGYTF.

This clonotype was found a few times. The genes are TRBV27 and TRBJ2-3; 12 bases map to TRBD2. Germline CDR1 and CDR2: MNHEY and SMNVEV (reference sequence). With 5 bases clipped from V and 2 bases from J, the junction kept 5 bases outside the gene matches. This CDR3 region has 16 residues. This CDR3 reads CASSLLAGGITDTQYF. CDR3 DNA: TGTGCCAGCAGTCTCCTAGCGGGAGGGATCACAGATACGCAGTATTTT.

The chain carries TRBV5-1 and TRBJ1-2, with TRBD1 as a possible D gene (6 bases). From germline, CDR1 is SGHRS and CDR2 YFSETQ. The length of the CDR3 is 14 residues. V was cut by 0 bases and J by 8 bases, with 14 bases left in between. The DNA of the CDR3 is TGCGCCAGCAGCTTGGTACAGGGTAGCGCGGGCTACACCTTC. It translates to CASSLVQGSAGYTF.